The next 14 T cell receptor beta chains were all read from a single sample in a study of vaccination and CD4 T cells after COVID-19. As to treatment: roughly 11-day PBMC culture with coronavirus spike peptide pools or control peptides (ViraFEST assay). The Oncomine TCR Beta short-read assay generated sequence data from the DNA of cultured CD4+ T cells. TCRdb ran MiXCR on the PCR reads and lists one entry per CDR3 protein. Of several thousand distinct CDR3 sequences in the sample, 57% were seen once. Antigens of these TCRs are unknown. The source material was CD4+ T cells from blood, cultured in vitro. Every receptor here comes from a human donor who had recovered from COVID-19.

This clonotype occurred a few times. The chain couples TRBV27 to TRBJ1-5, with D possibly TRBD1 on 6 matching bases. V was trimmed by 5 bases and J by 4 bases, leaving 21 bases between them. The CDR3 consists of 17 residues. Germline loops: CDR1 MNHEY, CDR2 SMNVEV (reference sequence). CDR3 sequence: CASSLQGGGTTNQPQHF. CDR3 DNA: TGTGCCAGCAGTCTACAGGGAGGTGGAACAACTAATCAGCCCCAGCATTTT.

V and J are TRBV19 and TRBJ1-5; D is possibly TRBD1 (5 bases). V shed 4 bases and J shed 5 bases, with 9 bases lying between them. Germline V gene lookup returns CDR1 LNHDA and CDR2 SQIVND (reference sequence). The CDR3 is made up of 13 amino acids. In nucleotides, the CDR3 is TGTGCCAGTAGTAGGGGCCTCCATCAGCCCCAGCATTTT. Residues: CASSRGLHQPQHF.

The J gene is TRBJ2-7, the V gene TRBV10-1; D unresolved. Germline loops: CDR1 WNHNN, CDR2 SYGVQD (reference sequence). The CDR3 consists of 11 residues. Trimming stripped 7 bases from V and 3 bases from J, with 7 bases between. The DNA for the CDR3 is TGCGCCAGCACTAGGAACTACGAGCAGTACTTC. Protein product: CASTRNYEQYF.

This clonotype was counted only a few times. CDR3 loop: CAWSVMEYGYTF. CDR3 nucleotide sequence: TGTGCCTGGAGTGTAATGGAATATGGCTACACCTTC. This chain links TRBV30 with TRBJ1-2; D unclear. The germline gives CDR1 GTSNPN, CDR2 SVGIG (reference sequence). The CDR3 is made up of 12 amino acids. V lost 0 bases and J 5 bases, leaving 7 bases between the germline ends.

The chain carries TRBV7-2 and TRBJ1-3, with unresolved D. V was pared by 5 bases and J by 0 bases, with 8 bases between. This CDR3 has 14 residues. The germline V gene has CDR1 SGHTA and CDR2 FQGNSA. The CDR3 nucleotides read TGTGCCAGCAGCAGCCAGAGCTCTGGAAACACCATATATTTT. Translated, it gives CASSSQSSGNTIYF. Full variable domain (outside the CDR3, taken from reference TRBV7-2 and TRBJ1-3): GAGVSQSPSNKVTEKGKDVELRCDPISGHTALYWYRQSLGQGLEFLIYFQGNSAPDKSGLPSDRFSAERTGGSVSTLTIQRTQQEDSAVYLCASSSQSSGNTIYFGEGSWLTVV.

The DNA for the CDR3 is TGTGCCACCGGACCGAGATCTACCACTGAAGCTTTCTTT. Its translation is CATGPRSTTEAFF. This chain joins TRBV6-1 and TRBJ1-1; D not resolved. This CDR3 is 13 amino acids long. Germline V gene sequence: CDR1 MNHNS, CDR2 SASEGT. Trimming left V 10 bases short and J 4 bases short, with 16 bases between.

The chain uses TRBV19 and TRBJ1-1; D is perhaps TRBD1 (5 bases). V was shortened by 1 base and J by 6 bases, with 18 bases between the two germline ends. The CDR3 loop spans 16 amino acids. CDR1 and CDR2 from the germline V gene are LNHDA and SQIVND (reference sequence). The CDR3 protein is CASSIGTGQRVAEAFF. CDR3 DNA: TGTGCCAGTAGTATAGGGACGGGGCAGCGGGTCGCTGAAGCTTTCTTT.

The V call is TRBV6-5, the J call TRBJ2-2; perhaps TRBD2 as D (6 bases). CDR3 length: 17 amino acids. V lost 2 bases and J lost 4, with 17 bases in between. Germline V CDR1 and CDR2: MNHEY, SVGAGI. CDR3 nucleotides: TGTGCCAGCAGTTACATTCTCGGGACTGGGGGCACCGGGGAGCTGTTTTTT. Its translation is CASSYILGTGGTGELFF.

In this sample, this clonotype turned up a few times. The chain is built from TRBV6-1 and TRBJ1-1, with D maybe TRBD1 (5 bases). V was trimmed by 10 bases and J by 3 bases, leaving 15 bases between them. The V gene's germline CDR1 is MNHNS and CDR2 SASEGT. The CDR3 covers 13 residues. The DNA for the CDR3 is TGTGCCACCACTAGGGGTAGGGACACTGAAGCTTTCTTT. Translation: CATTRGRDTEAFF.

The rearrangement uses TRBV7-9 and TRBJ1-5, with 7 bases fitting TRBD1. CDR1 is SEHNR, CDR2 FQNEAQ, per germline (reference sequence). V shed 5 bases, J shed 2 bases, and the junction held 6 bases outside the gene matches. This CDR3 has 15 residues. The CDR3 DNA sequence: TGTGCCAGCAGCCCGACAGGGAGCGGCAATCAGCCCCAGCATTTT. This codes for CASSPTGSGNQPQHF.

The chain carries TRBV19 and TRBJ2-7, with D possibly being TRBD1 or TRBD2 (5 bases each). Germline V gene lookup returns CDR1 LNHDA and CDR2 SQIVND (reference sequence). The V end lost 7 bases, the J end lost 0 bases, and 16 bases lay between the germline ends. This CDR3 has 15 amino acids. The CDR3 nucleotides read TGTGCCAGTAAGTTTGGACGGGACGGCTCCTACGAGCAGTACTTC. Translation: CASKFGRDGSYEQYF.

This clonotype showed up just a few times. The chain combines TRBV6-1 with TRBJ2-2; D gene unclear. Trimming removed 7 bases at V and 7 bases at J, with 10 bases between. CDR1 is MNHNS and CDR2 is SASEGT in the germline V gene. The CDR3 runs 12 residues. The CDR3 here is CASTRVSGELFF. The CDR3, as DNA: TGTGCCAGCACCCGGGTGAGCGGGGAGCTGTTTTTT.

J is TRBJ1-4 and V is TRBV6-1; D might be TRBD1 (6 bases). This CDR3 spans 17 amino acids. Trimming took off 6 bases at V and 3 bases at J, with 20 bases between the two ends. Germline CDR1 reads MNHNS; CDR2 reads SASEGT. The CDR3 DNA is TGTGCCAGCAGCGAGGAGGGCTGGGGGGCGGCTAATGAAAAACTGTTTTTT. Its translation is CASSEEGWGAANEKLFF.

The rearrangement uses TRBV7-3 and TRBJ1-1; D is undetermined. V gave up 0 bases and J gave up 0 bases, with 5 bases separating them. The germline V gene has CDR1 SGHTA and CDR2 FQGTGA. This CDR3 is built from 14 residues. The CDR3 region has the DNA TGTGCCAGCAGCTTAACAGGGATGAACACTGAAGCTTTCTTT. Translation gives CASSLTGMNTEAFF.